The present TCR beta chain was sequenced within a study of PD-1 blockade in classical Hodgkin lymphoma. Method: immunoSEQ multiplex PCR; TCRdb's copy keeps in-frame clones and lacks some. The sample lists roughly 40,000 clones, over 55% seen once, with about 3% in the top ten. Study-level findings and limits: CD4+ but not CD8+ TCR diversity rose significantly by C4D1. Complete responders started with a diversity level that resembled newly diagnosed patients at baseline. Although disease activity or prior therapy may be involved, causes of the repertoire differences remain undefined. The study reported lower baseline TCR diversity in newly diagnosed patients than in healthy donors.

No patient escaped relapse after autologous stem cell transplantation, and brentuximab vedotin exposure varied. Trimming removed 2 bases from V and 4 bases from J, with 8 bases in between. The CDR3 sequence is 13 residues long. Germline loops: CDR1 MNHEY, CDR2 SMNVEV (reference sequence). The sample holds many counts of this clone. Its antigen remains unknown. This specimen consisted of peripheral blood mononuclear cells (PBMCs), obtained at baseline. The receptor was isolated from a human donor with classical Hodgkin lymphoma. This chain links TRBV27 with TRBJ1-2; D not resolved. The DNA for the CDR3 is TGTGCCAGCAGTTTAAACTGGGGCTATGGCTACACCTTC. The encoded protein is CASSLNWGYGYTF.